The 5 T cell receptor beta chains below come from one sample, sequenced in a study of vaccination and CD4 T cells after COVID-19. The Oncomine TCR Beta short-read assay sequenced DNA from cultured CD4+ T cells. Using its own MiXCR run on the PCR reads, TCRdb lists one record per CDR3 protein. The profile covers under 9,000 distinct CDR3 sequences, with 73% appearing a single time and approximately 32% taken by the ten largest. Treatment: approximately nine-day PBMC culture with coronavirus spike peptide pools or control peptides (ViraFEST assay). These TCRs' antigens remain unknown. Source material: CD4+ T cells from blood, cultured in vitro. The receptors were sampled from a human donor who had recovered from COVID-19.

V is TRBV5-4 and J is TRBJ1-6, with 8 positions matching TRBD1. V was pared by 0 bases and J by 8 bases, with 4 bases of the junction left unmatched. Germline-derived CDR1 and CDR2 are SGHNT and YYREEE (reference sequence). The CDR3 extends over 15 amino acids. CDR3 sequence: CASSLGTGRDSPLHF. The CDR3 region has the DNA TGTGCCAGCAGCTTGGGGACAGGGAGGGATTCACCCCTCCACTTT.

The chain recombines TRBV24-1 with TRBJ2-5, with 9 bases that match TRBD1. Trimming cost V 7 bases and J 4 bases; bases outside gene matches: 9. CDR3 size: 15 residues. Looked up from germline, CDR1 is KGHDR and CDR2 is SFDVKD. Here the CDR3 DNA reads TGTGCCACCAGCGCCCCGGACAGGGGCCGAGAGACCCAGTACTTC. Its translation: CATSAPDRGRETQYF.

This clonotype was found once. The genes are TRBV11-3 and TRBJ2-7; 11 nucleotides align to TRBD1. V trimming: 1 base; J trimming: 7 bases; junction bases outside the gene matches: 9. Germline V gene lookup returns CDR1 SGHNT and CDR2 YENEEA. CDR3 size: 16 residues. The CDR3: CASSLGGGQGAREQYF. CDR3 DNA: TGTGCCAGCAGCTTAGGAGGCGGACAGGGGGCAAGGGAGCAGTACTTC.

This clonotype has a single count. The gene calls are TRBV27 and TRBJ1-2, with TRBD1 as a possible D gene (5 bases). The CDR3 is made up of 15 amino acids. With 3 bases removed from V and 8 bases from J, the gap between germline ends came to 19 bases. Germline lookup yields CDR1 MNHEY and CDR2 SMNVEV (reference sequence). DNA for the CDR3: TGTGCCAGCAGTTTCAACCAGGGCGGCGTGGGGGGCTACACCTTC. This gives the protein CASSFNQGGVGGYTF.

This clonotype was counted a single time. V is TRBV11-3 and J is TRBJ2-1; 10 bases map to TRBD1. The CDR3 contains 15 residues. The V segment lost 5 bases and the J segment 4 bases; nucleotides outside the gene matches: 5. Germline V gene data show CDR1 as SGHNT and CDR2 as YENEEA. This CDR3 reads CASSSPGQGYNEQFF. DNA of the CDR3: TGTGCCAGCAGCAGTCCGGGACAGGGGTACAATGAGCAGTTCTTC.